What follows are 2 T cell receptor beta chains derived from one specimen sequenced in a study of identifying expanded T cells in peripheral blood. Assay used: immunoSEQ multiplex PCR; TCRdb lists only in-frame clones, some missing. Here the sample spans about 100,000 clones, over 80% being singletons. Sequenced input: blood. These TCRs come from a person aged 18 to 69 in good health.

The chain links TRBV19 to TRBJ2-7; D is undetermined. This CDR3 is 13 amino acids long. CDR1 LNHDA and CDR2 SQIVND come from the germline V gene (reference sequence). V dropped 1 base and J dropped 1 base, with 5 bases sitting between them. The chain's CDR3 is CASSIGLSYEQYF. CDR3 DNA sequence: TGTGCCAGTAGTATAGGATTATCCTACGAGCAGTACTTC. The whole variable domain, filled in from reference TRBV19 and TRBJ2-7, reads DGGITQSPKYLFRKEGQNVTLSCEQNLNHDAMYWYRQDPGQGLRLIYYSQIVNDFQKGDIAEGYSVSREKKESFPLTVTSAQKNPTAFYLCASSIGLSYEQYFGPGTRLTVT.

In its sample, this clone was seen once. The J gene is TRBJ2-7, the V gene TRBV27, with 10 bases matching TRBD2. Germline values: CDR1 MNHEY, CDR2 SMNVEV (reference sequence). The CDR3 extends over 15 amino acids. J was trimmed by 4 bases and V by 2 bases; bases with no gene match: 5. CDR3 sequence reads: CASSLSGRAAYEQYF. CDR3 DNA sequence: TGTGCCAGCAGTTTAAGCGGGAGGGCCGCTTACGAGCAGTACTTC.